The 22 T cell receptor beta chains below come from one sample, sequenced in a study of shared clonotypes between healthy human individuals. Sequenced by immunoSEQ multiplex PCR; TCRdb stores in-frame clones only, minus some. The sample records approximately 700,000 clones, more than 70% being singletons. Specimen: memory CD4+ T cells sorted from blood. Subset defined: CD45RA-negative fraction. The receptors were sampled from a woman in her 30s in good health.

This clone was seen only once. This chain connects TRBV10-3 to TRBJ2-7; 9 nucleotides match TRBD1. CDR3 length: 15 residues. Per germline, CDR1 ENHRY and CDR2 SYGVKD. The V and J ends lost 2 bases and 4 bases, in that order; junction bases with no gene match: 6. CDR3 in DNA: TGTGCCATCAGTGAGGGGACAGGGTATTCTTACGAGCAGTACTTC. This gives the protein CAISEGTGYSYEQYF.

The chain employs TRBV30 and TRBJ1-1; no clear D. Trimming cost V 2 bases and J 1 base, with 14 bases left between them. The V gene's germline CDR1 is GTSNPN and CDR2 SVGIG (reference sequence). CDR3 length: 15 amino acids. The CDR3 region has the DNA TGTGCCTGGAGTTTCCTTGCCGGTGGGAACACTGAAGCTTTCTTT. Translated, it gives CAWSFLAGGNTEAFF. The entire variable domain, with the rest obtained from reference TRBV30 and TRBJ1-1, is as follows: SQTIHQWPATLVQPVGSPLSLECTVEGTSNPNLYWYRQAAGRGLQLLFYSVGIGQISSEVPQNLSASRPQDRQFILSSKKLLLSDSGFYLCAWSFLAGGNTEAFFGQGTRLTVV.

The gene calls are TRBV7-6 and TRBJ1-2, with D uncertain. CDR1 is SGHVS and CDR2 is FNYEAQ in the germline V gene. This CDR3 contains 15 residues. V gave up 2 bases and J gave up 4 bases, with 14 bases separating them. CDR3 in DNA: TGTGCCAGCAGCTTATTGACACCGCCCTTCTATGGCTACACCTTC. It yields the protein CASSLLTPPFYGYTF.

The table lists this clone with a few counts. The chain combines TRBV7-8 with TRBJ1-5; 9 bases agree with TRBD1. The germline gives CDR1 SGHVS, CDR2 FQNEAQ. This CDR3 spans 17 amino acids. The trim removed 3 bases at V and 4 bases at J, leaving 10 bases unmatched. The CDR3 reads CASSFSSGQGSNQPQHF. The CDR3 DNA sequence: TGTGCCAGCAGCTTCTCGTCGGGACAGGGATCAAATCAGCCCCAGCATTTT.

Here the CDR3 DNA reads TGTGCCAGCAGTCTCAGGGGATCCGAAAGGGAAAAACTGTTTTTT. Its protein product is CASSLRGSEREKLFF. The chain combines TRBV2 with TRBJ1-4, with D perhaps TRBD1 (6 bases). Trimming removed 5 bases from V and 8 bases from J, with 18 bases in between. CDR1 SNHLY and CDR2 FYNNEI come from the germline V gene. The CDR3 has 15 residues.

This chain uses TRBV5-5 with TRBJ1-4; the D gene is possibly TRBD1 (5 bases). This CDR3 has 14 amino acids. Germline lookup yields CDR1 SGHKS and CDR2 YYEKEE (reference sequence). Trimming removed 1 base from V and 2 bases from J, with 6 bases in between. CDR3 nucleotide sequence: TGTGCCAGCAGCTTGTGGGGGACTAATGAAAAACTGTTTTTT. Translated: CASSLWGTNEKLFF.

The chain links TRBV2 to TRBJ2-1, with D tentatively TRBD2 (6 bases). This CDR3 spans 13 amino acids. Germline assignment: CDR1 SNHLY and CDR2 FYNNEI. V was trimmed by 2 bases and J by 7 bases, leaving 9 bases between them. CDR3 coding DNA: TGTGCCAGCAGTGAACAGGGAGGAAATGAGCAGTTCTTC. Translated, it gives CASSEQGGNEQFF.

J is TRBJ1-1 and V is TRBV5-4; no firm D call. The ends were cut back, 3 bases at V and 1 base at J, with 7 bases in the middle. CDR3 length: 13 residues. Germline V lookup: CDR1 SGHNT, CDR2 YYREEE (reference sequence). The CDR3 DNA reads TGTGCCAGCAGCTCGGGCAGGAACACTGAAGCTTTCTTT. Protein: CASSSGRNTEAFF.

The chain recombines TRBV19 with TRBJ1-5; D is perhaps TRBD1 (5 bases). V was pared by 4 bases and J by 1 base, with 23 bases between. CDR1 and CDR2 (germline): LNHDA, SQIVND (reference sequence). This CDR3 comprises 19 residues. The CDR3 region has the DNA TGTGCCAGTAGTACCCTACAGGTATCTATGGTGGGAAGCAATCAGCCCCAGCATTTT. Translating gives CASSTLQVSMVGSNQPQHF.

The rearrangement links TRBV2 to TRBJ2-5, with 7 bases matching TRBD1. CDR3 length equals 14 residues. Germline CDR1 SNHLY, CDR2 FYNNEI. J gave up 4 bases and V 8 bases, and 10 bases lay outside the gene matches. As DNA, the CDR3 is TGTGCCAGCGGCCAGACAGGGACGGCAGAGACCCAGTACTTC. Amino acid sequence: CASGQTGTAETQYF.

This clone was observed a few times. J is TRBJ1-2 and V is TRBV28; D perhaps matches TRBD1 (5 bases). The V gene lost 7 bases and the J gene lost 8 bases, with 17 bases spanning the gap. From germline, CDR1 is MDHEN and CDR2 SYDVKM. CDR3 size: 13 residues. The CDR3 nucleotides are TGTGCCAGCACCCCCGAGGGGAGTTGGGGCTACACCTTC. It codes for CASTPEGSWGYTF.

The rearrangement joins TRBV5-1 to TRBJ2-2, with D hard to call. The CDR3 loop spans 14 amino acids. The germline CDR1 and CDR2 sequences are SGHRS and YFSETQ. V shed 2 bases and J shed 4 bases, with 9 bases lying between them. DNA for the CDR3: TGCGCCAGCAGCTTACAGACGGGCACCGGGGAGCTGTTTTTT. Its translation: CASSLQTGTGELFF.

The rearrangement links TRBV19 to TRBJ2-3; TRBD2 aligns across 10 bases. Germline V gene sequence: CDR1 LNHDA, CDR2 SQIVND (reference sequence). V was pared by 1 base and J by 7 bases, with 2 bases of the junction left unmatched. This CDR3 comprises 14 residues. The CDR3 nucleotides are TGTGCCAGTAGTATAGGGACTAGCGGTAATACGCAGTATTTT. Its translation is CASSIGTSGNTQYF.

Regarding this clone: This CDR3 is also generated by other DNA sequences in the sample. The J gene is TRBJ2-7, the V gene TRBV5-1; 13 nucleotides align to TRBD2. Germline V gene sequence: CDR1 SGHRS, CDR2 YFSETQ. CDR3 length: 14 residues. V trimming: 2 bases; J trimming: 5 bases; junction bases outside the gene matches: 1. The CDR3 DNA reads TGCGCCAGCAGCTTAGGGACTAGCGGGGACGAGCAGTACTTC. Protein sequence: CASSLGTSGDEQYF.

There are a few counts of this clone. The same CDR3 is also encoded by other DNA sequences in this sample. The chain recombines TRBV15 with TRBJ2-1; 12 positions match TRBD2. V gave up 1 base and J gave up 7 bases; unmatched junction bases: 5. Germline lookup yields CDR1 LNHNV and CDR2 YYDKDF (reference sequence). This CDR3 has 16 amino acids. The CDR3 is CATSRVRLAGVNEQFF. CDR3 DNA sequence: TGTGCCACCAGCAGAGTTCGACTAGCGGGAGTTAATGAGCAGTTCTTC.

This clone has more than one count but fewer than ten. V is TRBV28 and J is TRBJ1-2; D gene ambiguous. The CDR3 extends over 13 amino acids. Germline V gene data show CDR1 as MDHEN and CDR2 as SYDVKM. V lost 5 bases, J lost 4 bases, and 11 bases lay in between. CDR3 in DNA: TGTGCCAGCAGTCCAGACGGAGGCTATGGCTACACCTTC. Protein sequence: CASSPDGGYGYTF.

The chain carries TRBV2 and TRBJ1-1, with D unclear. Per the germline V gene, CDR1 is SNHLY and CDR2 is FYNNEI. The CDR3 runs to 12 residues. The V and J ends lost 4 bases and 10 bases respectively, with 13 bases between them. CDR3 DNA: TGTGCCAGCAGTGCTGCGAACCGGGGAGCTTTCTTT. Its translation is CASSAANRGAFF.

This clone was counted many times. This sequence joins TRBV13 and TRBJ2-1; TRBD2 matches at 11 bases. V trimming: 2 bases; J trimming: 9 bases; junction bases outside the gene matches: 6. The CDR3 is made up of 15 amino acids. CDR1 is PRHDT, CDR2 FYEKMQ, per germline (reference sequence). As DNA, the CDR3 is TGTGCCAGCAGCTTACCGTCTAGCGGGGGGCGTGAGCAGTTCTTC. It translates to CASSLPSSGGREQFF.

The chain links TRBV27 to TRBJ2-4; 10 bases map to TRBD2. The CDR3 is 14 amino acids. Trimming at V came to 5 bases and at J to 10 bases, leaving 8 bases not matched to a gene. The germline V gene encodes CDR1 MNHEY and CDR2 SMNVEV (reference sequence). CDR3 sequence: CASSPLAGYSIQYF. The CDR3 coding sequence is TGTGCCAGCAGTCCACTAGCGGGATATTCAATTCAGTACTTC.

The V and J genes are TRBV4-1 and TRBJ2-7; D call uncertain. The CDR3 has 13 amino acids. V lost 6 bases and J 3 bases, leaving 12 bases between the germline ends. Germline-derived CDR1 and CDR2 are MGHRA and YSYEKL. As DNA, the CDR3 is TGCGCCAGCAGTTCCGCCAGCTTCTACGAGCAGTACTTC. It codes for CASSSASFYEQYF.

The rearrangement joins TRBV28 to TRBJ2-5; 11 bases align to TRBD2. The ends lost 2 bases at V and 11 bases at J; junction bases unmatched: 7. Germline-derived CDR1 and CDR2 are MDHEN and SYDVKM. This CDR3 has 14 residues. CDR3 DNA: TGTGCCAGCAGTTTAACTCTAGCGGGAGGTGAGCAGTACTTC. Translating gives CASSLTLAGGEQYF.

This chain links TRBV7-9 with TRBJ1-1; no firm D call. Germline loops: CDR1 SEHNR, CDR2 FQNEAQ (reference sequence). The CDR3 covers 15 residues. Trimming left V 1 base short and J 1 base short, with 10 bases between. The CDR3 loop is CASSLVFFTNTEAFF. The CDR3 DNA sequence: TGTGCCAGCAGCTTAGTCTTCTTCACGAACACTGAAGCTTTCTTT. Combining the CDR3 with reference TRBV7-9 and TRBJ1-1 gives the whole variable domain DTGVSQNPRHKITKRGQNVTFRCDPISEHNRLYWYRQTLGQGPEFLTYFQNEAQLEKSRLLSDRFSAERPKGSFSTLEIQRTEQGDSAMYLCASSLVFFTNTEAFFGQGTRLTVV.